The 6 T cell receptor beta chains below all came from one sample that was sequenced in a study of HIV-infected children after antiretroviral therapy interruption. The TCR library was built from RNA with a 3' RACE protocol and unique molecular identifiers. In TCRdb, the 3' RACE reads were re-called with MiXCR into one record per CDR3 protein. Among about 89,000 distinct CDR3 sequences listed, about 6.3% were seen once. The treatment is: PENTA 11 planned treatment interruption arm or continuous ART arm. The specimen comprised CD45RA+ CD4+ T cells from PBMCs, pooled from several time points, sampled from a donor given antiretroviral therapy, either interrupted or continuous. Subset here: naive CD4+ CD45RA+ CD45RO- T cells. Receptors were obtained from a pool of human donors with HIV.

Many counts were recorded for this clonotype. The V call is TRBV19, the J call TRBJ2-7, with 7 bases aligning to TRBD1. The CDR3 is 13 residues long. CDR1 is LNHDA, CDR2 SQIVND, per germline (reference sequence). The junction had 6 bases not matched to a gene; V was cut back by 7 bases and J by 3 bases. The CDR3 sequence: CASIAGGVYEQYF. For the CDR3, the DNA is TGTGCCAGTATCGCAGGGGGAGTCTACGAGCAGTACTTC. Variable domain in full (rest from reference TRBV19 and TRBJ2-7): DGGITQSPKYLFRKEGQNVTLSCEQNLNHDAMYWYRQDPGQGLRLIYYSQIVNDFQKGDIAEGYSVSREKKESFPLTVTSAQKNPTAFYLCASIAGGVYEQYFGPGTRLTVT.

This clonotype was detected a few times. The chain combines TRBV18 with TRBJ1-4; D not resolved. Per the germline V gene, CDR1 is KGHSH and CDR2 is LQKENI. Deletions cut 1 base from V and 6 bases from J, with 9 bases between. There are 14 residues in the CDR3. CDR3 sequence reads: CASSPQNSDEKLFF. The CDR3 region has the DNA TGTGCCAGCTCACCACAAAATAGCGATGAAAAACTGTTTTTT. Complete variable domain (other parts from reference TRBV18 and TRBJ1-4): NAGVMQNPRHLVRRRGQEARLRCSPMKGHSHVYWYRQLPEEGLKFMVYLQKENIIDESGMPKERFSAEFPKEGPSILRIQQVVRGDSAAYFCASSPQNSDEKLFFGSGTQLSVL.

This clonotype was observed a handful of times. The chain combines TRBV12-5 with TRBJ1-2; D not certain. The V end lost 2 bases, the J end lost 8 bases, and 6 bases lay between the germline ends. Germline V gives CDR1 LGHNT, CDR2 FRNRAP. The CDR3 runs to 11 residues. The CDR3: CASGLTAGYTF. CDR3 DNA sequence: TGTGCTAGTGGTTTGACCGCCGGCTACACCTTC.

This clonotype appeared many times. The rearrangement uses TRBV12-3 or TRBV12-4 and TRBJ2-3; D may be TRBD1 or TRBD2 (6 bases each). This CDR3 has 18 residues. Trimming pared 1 base from V and 3 bases from J, leaving 20 bases between. The CDR3 here is CASSLDGRLRGPTDTQYF. The CDR3 DNA follows: TGTGCCAGCAGTTTAGACGGACGGTTACGGGGGCCAACAGATACGCAGTATTTT.

In its sample, this clonotype was seen many times. This chain connects TRBV20-1 to TRBJ2-5, with 8 nucleotides matching TRBD1. CDR3 size: 15 residues. Unmatched junction bases numbered 15, after V lost 5 bases and J lost 7 bases. CDR1 DFQATT and CDR2 SNEGSKA come from the germline V gene (reference sequence). CDR3 protein: CSAHRPGQDVGTQYF. CDR3 coding DNA: TGCAGTGCTCACCGACCGGGACAGGACGTTGGGACCCAGTACTTC.

In its sample, this clonotype was seen many times. The chain uses TRBV29-1 and TRBJ2-1; 10 bases align to TRBD2. CDR3 length equals 13 residues. Germline V gives CDR1 SQVTM, CDR2 ANQGSEA. The ends lost 4 bases at V and 9 bases at J; junction bases unmatched: 6. In DNA, the CDR3 is TGCAGCGTTGCTAGCGGGGGTTTCGGTGAGCAGTTCTTC. This codes for CSVASGGFGEQFF.